This T cell receptor (beta chain) was profiled in a study of read filtering for tumor transcriptome and immune sequencing. Study as a whole: Whole-transcriptome libraries were prepared after DNase treatment. Broader study findings: In IR-seq, single-read clonotypes were about 80% of clonotypes but approximately 3.5% of reads. IR-seq captured clonotypes deeper and more reliably than RNA-seq.

Looked up from germline, CDR1 is SGHAT and CDR2 is FQNNGV. The CDR3 is 16 amino acids. Trimming took 3 bases from V and 2 from J; bases not matched to a gene: 4. This library used roughly 430 ng RNA and molecular barcoded adaptors spanning alpha/delta and beta/gamma chains. TCRdb re-analysed the reads in MiXCR, keeping a single row per CDR3 protein. Found here are 100,000 to 150,000 distinct CDR3 sequences, approximately 13% of them singletons; the top ten hold about 10%. About this clonotype: Its antigen is unknown. A read error may explain this, as a much larger clone is one base away.

Sequencing was performed on a population of CD138-negative cells sorted from bone marrow. V usage is TRBV11-2 and J usage is TRBJ2-3, with 11 positions matching TRBD2. The TCR originated in a donor aged 40 or older with multiple myeloma. DNA of the CDR3: TGTGCCAGCAGCTTTAGCGGGGGGGCCGACACAGATACGCAGTATTTT. Translating it yields CASSFSGGADTDTQYF.